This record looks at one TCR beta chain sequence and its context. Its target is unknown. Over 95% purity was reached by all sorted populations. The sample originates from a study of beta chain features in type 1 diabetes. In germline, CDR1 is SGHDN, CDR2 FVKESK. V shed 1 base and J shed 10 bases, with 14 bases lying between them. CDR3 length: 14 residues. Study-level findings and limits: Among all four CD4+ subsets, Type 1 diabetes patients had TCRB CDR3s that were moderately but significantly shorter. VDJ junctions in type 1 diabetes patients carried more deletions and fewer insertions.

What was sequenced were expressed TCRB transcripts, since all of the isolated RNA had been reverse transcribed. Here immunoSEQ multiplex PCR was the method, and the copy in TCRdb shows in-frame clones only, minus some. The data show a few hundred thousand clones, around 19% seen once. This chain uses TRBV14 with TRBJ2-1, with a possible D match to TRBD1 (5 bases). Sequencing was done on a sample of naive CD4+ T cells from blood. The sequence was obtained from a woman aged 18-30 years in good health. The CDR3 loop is CASSQVGALSEQFF. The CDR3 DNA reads TGTGCCAGCAGCCAAGTAGGGGCCCTATCCGAGCAGTTCTTC.